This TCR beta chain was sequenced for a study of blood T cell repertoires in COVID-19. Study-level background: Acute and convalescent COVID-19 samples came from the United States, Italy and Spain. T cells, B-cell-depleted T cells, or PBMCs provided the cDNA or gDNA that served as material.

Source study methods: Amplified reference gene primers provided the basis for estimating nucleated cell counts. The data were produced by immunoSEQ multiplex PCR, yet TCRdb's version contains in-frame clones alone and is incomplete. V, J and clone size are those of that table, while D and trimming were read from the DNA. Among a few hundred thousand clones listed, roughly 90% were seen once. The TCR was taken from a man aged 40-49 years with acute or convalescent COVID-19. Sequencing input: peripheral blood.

CDR3 sequence reads: CASSFKTGGSSGANVLTF. DNA for the CDR3: TGTGCCAGCAGTTTTAAAACCGGGGGATCCTCTGGGGCCAACGTCCTGACTTTC. This chain links TRBV7-9 with TRBJ2-6; TRBD2 is a possible D gene (6 bases). V lost 6 bases to trimming and J lost 0 bases, with 18 bases between them. Germline CDR1 and CDR2: SEHNR and FQNEAQ (reference sequence). This CDR3 has 18 residues.